What follows are 2 T cell receptor beta chains derived from one specimen sequenced in a study of vaccination and CD4 T cells after COVID-19. Stated treatment: roughly 11-day PBMC culture with coronavirus spike peptide pools or control peptides (ViraFEST assay). Samples of CD4+ T cells were obtained from the unexposed donor before the COVID-19 pandemic (2011-2018). Their specific antigens are unknown. Oncomine TCR Beta short-read sequencing was applied to DNA from cultured CD4+ T cells. MiXCR, applied by TCRdb to the PCR reads, yields one record per CDR3 protein. The data show several thousand distinct CDR3 sequences, less than 45% seen once. The sequencing sample was made of CD4+ T cells from blood, cultured in vitro. The receptor source for this set is a human donor in good health.

The chain is built from TRBV27 and TRBJ2-1; 9 bases are a match to TRBD1. The ends lost 5 bases at V and 3 bases at J; junction bases unmatched: 8. In germline, CDR1 is MNHEY, CDR2 SMNVEV (reference sequence). This CDR3 is 16 amino acids long. CDR3 DNA sequence: TGTGCCAGCAGTCTGAGACAGGGGGTAATCTACAATGAGCAGTTCTTC. It specifies CASSLRQGVIYNEQFF.

The V and J genes are TRBV19 and TRBJ1-5, with 8 positions matching TRBD1. CDR1 is LNHDA and CDR2 is SQIVND in the germline V gene (reference sequence). There are 14 residues in the CDR3. The CDR3 nucleotides are TGTGCATCCCAGGGGGCTATGGGCAATCAGCCCCAGCATTTT. It encodes CASQGAMGNQPQHF.